These 20 T cell receptor beta chains came from one sample sequenced in a study of early T cells in non-severe SARS-CoV-2 infection. TCRdb reprocessed the 5' RACE reads via MiXCR and lists one record per CDR3 protein. The table includes tens of thousands of distinct CDR3 sequences, less than 20% detected once. The sequencing used whole blood, collected at baseline. The receptors here all came from an adult who was a healthcare worker with PCR-confirmed SARS-CoV-2 infection or an uninfected control (not recorded which).

The chain links TRBV12-3 or TRBV12-4 to TRBJ1-5, with D unresolved. V gave up 4 bases and J gave up 2 bases, with 18 bases separating them. This CDR3 is built from 17 residues. The CDR3 DNA follows: TGTGCCAGCAGTTCGTACAGCCTCGGGCTAGGCAATCAGCCCCAGCATTTT. Protein product: CASSSYSLGLGNQPQHF.

CDR3 bases: TGTGCCAGCAGCCGGGGGGGCTTCACAGATACGCAGTATTTT. Its protein is CASSRGGFTDTQYF. V is TRBV7-2 and J is TRBJ2-3; 8 bases match TRBD2. The V and J ends lost 5 bases and 2 bases, in that order; junction bases with no gene match: 3. CDR1 and CDR2 (germline): SGHTA, FQGNSA. This CDR3 region has 14 residues. Complete variable domain (other parts from reference TRBV7-2 and TRBJ2-3): GAGVSQSPSNKVTEKGKDVELRCDPISGHTALYWYRQSLGQGLEFLIYFQGNSAPDKSGLPSDRFSAERTGGSVSTLTIQRTQQEDSAVYLCASSRGGFTDTQYFGPGTRLTVL.

The rearrangement uses TRBV19 and TRBJ2-1; 8 positions match TRBD1. With V trimmed by 6 bases and J by 2 bases, 6 bases remained unmatched. Germline CDR1 and CDR2: LNHDA and SQIVND (reference sequence). The CDR3 runs to 15 residues. CDR3 DNA sequence: TGTGCCAGTAGGGCGACAGGGGTGACCTACAATGAGCAGTTCTTC. Its protein product is CASRATGVTYNEQFF.

This clonotype has a handful of counts. The chain combines TRBV7-2 with TRBJ2-5; 9 nucleotides agree with TRBD2. Per germline, CDR1 SGHTA and CDR2 FQGNSA. Trimming removed 2 bases from V and 6 bases from J; junction bases left unmatched: 13. There are 17 residues in the CDR3. CDR3 protein: CASSLFFGGGAEKTQYF. CDR3 coding DNA: TGTGCCAGCAGCTTATTCTTCGGCGGGGGGGCCGAAAAGACCCAGTACTTC.

This clonotype was seen many times. The chain combines TRBV7-6 with TRBJ1-1; TRBD1 matches at 12 bases. V gave up 4 bases and J gave up 8 bases; unmatched junction bases: 11. The CDR3 length is 16 residues. Germline V gene data show CDR1 as SGHVS and CDR2 as FNYEAQ. DNA of the CDR3: TGTGCCAGCAGCTCCAACAATCCGGGACAGGGGGCGGAAGCTTTCTTT. This gives the protein CASSSNNPGQGAEAFF.

This clonotype has more than one count but fewer than ten. The chain employs TRBV2 and TRBJ1-2, with D unresolved. Germline V gene lookup returns CDR1 SNHLY and CDR2 FYNNEI. Trimming shortened V by 7 bases and J by 2 bases, and 8 bases separated the two germline ends. The CDR3 totals 12 residues. CDR3 sequence (DNA): TGTGCCAGCATTGGGATGAACTATGGCTACACCTTC. Amino acids: CASIGMNYGYTF.

V is TRBV27 and J is TRBJ1-1; D remains unclear. With 6 bases removed from V and 1 base from J, the gap between germline ends came to 9 bases. This CDR3 is built from 13 residues. Germline lookup yields CDR1 MNHEY and CDR2 SMNVEV (reference sequence). Written as DNA, the CDR3 is TGTGCCAGCAGGTGGACGAAGAACACTGAAGCTTTCTTT. Translation: CASRWTKNTEAFF.

This clonotype has a handful of counts. The chain couples TRBV5-1 to TRBJ1-2; perhaps TRBD1 as D (6 bases). The V gene lost 4 bases and the J gene lost 4 bases, with 11 bases spanning the gap. Germline CDR1 and CDR2: SGHRS and YFSETQ. The length of the CDR3 is 13 residues. DNA for the CDR3: TGCGCCAGCAGCATACAGGGTATCTATGGCTACACCTTC. It translates to CASSIQGIYGYTF.

This clonotype has only a few counts. The chain links TRBV18 to TRBJ2-7; D is possibly TRBD2 (5 bases). Germline CDR1 KGHSH, CDR2 LQKENI. Trimming cost V 4 bases and J 6 bases, with 19 bases left between them. This CDR3 has 15 residues. DNA for the CDR3: TGTGCCAGCTCACTTAAACCAGAGGCGCGGGTCGAGCAGTACTTC. Translated, it gives CASSLKPEARVEQYF.

This clonotype was seen a few times. The chain uses TRBV29-1 and TRBJ1-1; D unresolved. V lost 4 bases and J lost 1, with 4 bases in between. The CDR3 sequence is 11 residues long. The germline CDR1 and CDR2 sequences are SQVTM and ANQGSEA. CDR3 DNA sequence: TGCAGCGTTGGAAAGAACACTGAAGCTTTCTTT. Translating gives CSVGKNTEAFF.

This clonotype was observed at least ten times. The rearrangement links TRBV27 to TRBJ2-7; 13 nucleotides align to TRBD2. CDR1 MNHEY and CDR2 SMNVEV come from the germline V gene (reference sequence). This CDR3 has 15 residues. Trimming at V came to 6 bases and at J to 1 base, leaving 3 bases not matched to a gene. This CDR3 is CASRLAGGRSYEQYF. The CDR3 coding sequence is TGTGCCAGCAGACTAGCGGGGGGGAGGTCCTACGAGCAGTACTTC.

The rearrangement uses TRBV5-1 and TRBJ2-1; tentative D call: TRBD2 (7 bases). Trimming removed 4 bases at V and 6 bases at J, with 20 bases between. Germline lookup yields CDR1 SGHRS and CDR2 YFSETQ. The CDR3 loop spans 16 amino acids. The CDR3 DNA follows: TGCGCCAGCAGCCCACTAGCGAGGGGGGCCGGCAATGAGCAGTTCTTC. It encodes CASSPLARGAGNEQFF.

The gene calls are TRBV5-1 and TRBJ2-7; D is unresolved. CDR1 is SGHRS, CDR2 YFSETQ, per germline. The CDR3 sequence is 14 residues long. V gave up 5 bases and J gave up 2 bases, with 14 bases separating them. In nucleotides, the CDR3 is TGCGCCAGCAGTCTCGAGTTTACGGCCTACGAGCAGTACTTC. Translated: CASSLEFTAYEQYF.

The table lists this clonotype with a few counts. V and J are TRBV15 and TRBJ2-5; 9 bases match TRBD2. V was clipped by 1 base and J by 5 bases; unmatched bases: 5. Germline-derived CDR1 and CDR2 are LNHNV and YYDKDF (reference sequence). This CDR3 comprises 15 residues. The CDR3 loop is CATSRGLAGVETQYF. CDR3 nucleotides: TGTGCCACCAGCAGAGGATTAGCGGGAGTGGAGACCCAGTACTTC. Full variable domain (rest looked up from reference TRBV15 and TRBJ2-5): DAMVIQNPRYQVTQFGKPVTLSCSQTLNHNVMYWYQQKSSQAPKLLFHYYDKDFNNEADTPDNFQSRRPNTSFCFLDIRSPGLGDTAMYLCATSRGLAGVETQYFGPGTRLLVL.

V gene TRBV20-1 combines with J gene TRBJ2-4, with D perhaps matching TRBD2 (6 bases). CDR1 and CDR2 (germline): DFQATT, SNEGSKA (reference sequence). Trimming took off 0 bases at V and 3 bases at J, with 18 bases between the two ends. This CDR3 has 17 amino acids. The CDR3 bases are TGCAGTGCTAGAGATATGGCGGGGTCGGCGGGCAAAAACATTCAGTACTTC. This translates into CSARDMAGSAGKNIQYF.

There are a few counts of this clonotype. The chain uses TRBV4-2 and TRBJ2-2, with D unclear. CDR3 length: 15 amino acids. Per germline, CDR1 LGHNA and CDR2 YNFKEQ. Trimming shortened V by 4 bases and J by 0 bases, and 9 bases separated the two germline ends. CDR3 amino acids: CASSPGPSNTGELFF. DNA of the CDR3: TGTGCCAGCAGCCCTGGGCCTTCGAACACCGGGGAGCTGTTTTTT.

This clonotype was observed a few times. The chain has TRBV28 and TRBJ2-1; 10 bases agree with TRBD2. The CDR3 spans 14 residues. The germline V gene has CDR1 MDHEN and CDR2 SYDVKM. Trimming at V came to 3 bases and at J to 12 bases, leaving 8 bases not matched to a gene. The CDR3 here is CASSFVQRGGWQFF. CDR3 coding DNA: TGTGCCAGCAGTTTCGTTCAGCGGGGGGGATGGCAGTTCTTC.

This clonotype was counted a few times. The chain carries TRBV4-1 and TRBJ2-5; tentative D call: TRBD1 (5 bases). The CDR3 sequence is 15 residues long. Germline CDR1 reads MGHRA; CDR2 reads YSYEKL. V dropped 3 bases and J dropped 5 bases, with 16 bases sitting between them. The CDR3 DNA sequence: TGCGCCAGCAGCCAGACGGGTACAGGTCGGGAGACCCAGTACTTC. Translation gives CASSQTGTGRETQYF.

V and J are TRBV12-3 or TRBV12-4 and TRBJ2-7, with 8 bases that match TRBD1. The ends lost 5 bases at V and 6 bases at J; junction bases unmatched: 9. The CDR3 length is 14 residues. The CDR3 region has the DNA TGTGCCAGCAGTCTAATAACGACAGGGGCCGAGCAGTACTTC. It is translated as CASSLITTGAEQYF.

Many counts were recorded for this clonotype. The CDR3 DNA reads as TGTGCCACCAGTGATACCGGGACAGGGGAAGATACGCAGTATTTT. It yields the protein CATSDTGTGEDTQYF. The chain employs TRBV24-1 and TRBJ2-3, with 10 bases lining up with TRBD1. With V trimmed by 3 bases and J by 5 bases, 4 bases remained unmatched. CDR1 and CDR2 from the germline V gene are KGHDR and SFDVKD. The CDR3 has 15 amino acids.